The 22 T cell receptor beta chains reported below all come from one sample, sequenced in a study of graft-versus-host responses after intestinal transplantation (dated by TCRdb to about 2021). Library preparation was by the immunoSEQ multiplex PCR assay. Held by TCRdb, this immuneACCESS table contains in-frame sequences only and omits some clones. Under half of the omission traces to an unresolved V gene where checked; the cause of the rest is unknown. The sample has approximately 90,000 clones on record, about 93% of them singletons. Of the sample, roughly 6% falls within the top ten clones. No antigen is known for these receptors. In the paper's terms, the time point label means: cells obtained before transplantation from donor or recipient. The specimen comprised unstimulated CD8+ T cells sorted from spleen or lymph node cells, sampled before intestinal transplant. Receptors originate from a human donor who received an intestinal transplant.

The chain has TRBV14 and TRBJ2-5; the D gene is possibly TRBD1 (6 bases). The CDR3 sequence is 14 residues long. Trimming took 4 bases from V and 6 from J, leaving 15 bases between them. Germline lookup yields CDR1 SGHDN and CDR2 FVKESK. This chain's CDR3 is CASSPDRNYKTQYF. CDR3 DNA: TGTGCCAGCAGCCCTGACAGGAACTATAAGACCCAGTACTTC.

This clone was counted a single time. This chain joins TRBV4-2 and TRBJ2-3; no clear D gene. Trimming cost V 1 base and J 4 bases, with 9 bases left between them. Germline V gives CDR1 LGHNA, CDR2 YNFKEQ. CDR3 length: 14 residues. The CDR3: CASSQAERPDTQYF. DNA for the CDR3: TGTGCCAGCAGCCAAGCAGAGAGGCCAGATACGCAGTATTTT.

CDR3: CASSGGQGTDTQYF. CDR3 DNA: TGTGCCAGCAGCGGGGGACAGGGGACAGATACGCAGTATTTT. The rearrangement joins TRBV13 to TRBJ2-3; 10 nucleotides line up with TRBD1. This CDR3 is 14 amino acids long. Germline loops: CDR1 PRHDT, CDR2 FYEKMQ (reference sequence). V trimming: 5 bases; J trimming: 3 bases; junction bases outside the gene matches: 2.

This clone was recorded only once. The J gene is TRBJ2-7, the V gene TRBV27; D is perhaps TRBD2 (5 bases). Trimming removed 10 bases from V and 1 base from J, with 14 bases in between. This CDR3 comprises 13 residues. Germline V gene lookup returns CDR1 MNHEY and CDR2 SMNVEV (reference sequence). Written as DNA, the CDR3 is TGTGCCACCGGGGTCGCCGGATCCTACGAGCAGTACTTC. Its translation: CATGVAGSYEQYF.

The genes are TRBV12-5 and TRBJ2-4; D is possibly TRBD1 or TRBD2 (7 bases each). Trimming stripped 0 bases from V and 0 bases from J, with 15 bases between. Germline V gene data show CDR1 as LGHNT and CDR2 as FRNRAP. CDR3 size: 18 residues. The CDR3 here is CASGLVLGRGLAKNIQYF. CDR3 DNA sequence: TGTGCTAGTGGTTTGGTATTAGGGAGGGGGCTAGCCAAAAACATTCAGTACTTC.

The chain couples TRBV2 to TRBJ1-6; 7 nucleotides line up with TRBD1. The CDR3 contains 13 residues. Germline V lookup: CDR1 SNHLY, CDR2 FYNNEI. J gave up 5 bases and V 8 bases, and 3 bases lay outside the gene matches. This chain's CDR3 is CASLGTDNSPLHF. CDR3 sequence (DNA): TGTGCCAGCCTCGGGACAGATAATTCACCCCTCCACTTT.

The V and J genes are TRBV13 and TRBJ2-7; 8 positions match TRBD2. The CDR3 loop spans 14 amino acids. From germline, CDR1 is PRHDT and CDR2 FYEKMQ (reference sequence). The ends lost 5 bases at V and 6 bases at J; junction bases unmatched: 9. The chain's CDR3 is CASSPPGGGLEQYF. The CDR3 DNA reads as TGTGCCAGCAGCCCCCCCGGGGGGGGTCTCGAGCAGTACTTC.

The rearrangement uses TRBV11-2 and TRBJ1-6; D perhaps matches TRBD1 (5 bases). CDR3 length: 15 residues. The V gene lost 4 bases and the J gene lost 8 bases, with 15 bases spanning the gap. Germline V gene lookup returns CDR1 SGHAT and CDR2 FQNNGV. DNA for the CDR3: TGTGCCAGCAGCTCCTTTCGGGGGTGGTATTCACCCCTCCACTTT. Its protein is CASSSFRGWYSPLHF.

A single count supports this clone. This chain uses TRBV18 with TRBJ2-1, with D tentatively TRBD2 (5 bases). V was shortened by 7 bases and J by 3 bases, with 13 bases between the two germline ends. The CDR3 runs to 14 residues. The germline gives CDR1 KGHSH, CDR2 LQKENI. The DNA of the CDR3 is TGTGCCAGCTGCTGTAGCGAACTCTACAATGAGCAGTTCTTC. Protein sequence: CASCCSELYNEQFF.

The gene calls are TRBV5-4 and TRBJ2-5, with 10 positions matching TRBD2. The CDR3 covers 19 residues. CDR1 is SGHNT and CDR2 is YYREEE in the germline V gene (reference sequence). With V trimmed by 3 bases and J by 1 base, 15 bases remained unmatched. Here the CDR3 DNA reads TGTGCCAGCAGCTCCCAACTACTTACACTAGCGGGGTCCCAAGAGACCCAGTACTTC. As protein: CASSSQLLTLAGSQETQYF.

This clone has a handful of counts. V gene TRBV19 combines with J gene TRBJ1-4; a possible D gene is TRBD1 (5 bases). Trimming took off 5 bases at V and 8 bases at J, with 18 bases between the two ends. The CDR3 totals 15 residues. From germline, CDR1 is LNHDA and CDR2 SQIVND (reference sequence). The CDR3 reads CASSPGTATYEKLFF. In DNA form, the CDR3 reads TGTGCCAGTAGTCCCGGGACGGCGACGTACGAAAAACTGTTTTTT.

The chain uses TRBV6-4 and TRBJ2-7; TRBD2 might be the D (5 bases). The CDR3 totals 16 residues. Germline values: CDR1 MRHNA, CDR2 SNTAGT. V gave up 7 bases and J gave up 3 bases, with 22 bases separating them. The DNA for the CDR3 is TGTGCCAGCATTATCATTCGGGGTTTGGGAAACTACGAGCAGTACTTC. This encodes CASIIIRGLGNYEQYF.

The chain carries TRBV5-4 and TRBJ2-1; D unclear. Germline V lookup: CDR1 SGHNT, CDR2 YYREEE (reference sequence). The germline V and J ends were trimmed by 4 bases and 9 bases, with 14 bases remaining between them. This CDR3 contains 13 residues. The CDR3 sequence is CASSPWGSPEQFF. As DNA, the CDR3 is TGTGCCAGCAGCCCCTGGGGTAGCCCTGAGCAGTTCTTC. Combining the CDR3 with reference TRBV5-4 and TRBJ2-1 gives the whole variable domain ETGVTQSPTHLIKTRGQQVTLRCSSQSGHNTVSWYQQALGQGPQFIFQYYREEENGRGNFPPRFSGLQFPNYSSELNVNALELDDSALYLCASSPWGSPEQFFGPGTRLTVL.

J is TRBJ2-5 and V is TRBV15; the D gene is possibly TRBD2 (8 bases). This CDR3 contains 15 residues. Germline-derived CDR1 and CDR2 are LNHNV and YYDKDF (reference sequence). The V end was cut by 0 bases, the J end by 7 bases, with 15 bases between. CDR3 DNA: TGTGCCACCAGCAGAGATAGGGGGCGGGGGGCGACCCAGTACTTC. Its protein is CATSRDRGRGATQYF.

The V call is TRBV7-9, the J call TRBJ2-3, with D possibly matching TRBD1 (5 bases). The germline V gene encodes CDR1 SEHNR and CDR2 FQNEAQ (reference sequence). Trimming removed 4 bases at V and 4 bases at J, with 21 bases between. The CDR3 covers 17 residues. The chain's CDR3 is CASSSAVWHRTADTQYF. CDR3 sequence (DNA): TGTGCCAGCAGCTCCGCCGTTTGGCACAGGACCGCAGATACGCAGTATTTT. Variable domain in full (rest from reference TRBV7-9 and TRBJ2-3): DTGVSQNPRHKITKRGQNVTFRCDPISEHNRLYWYRQTLGQGPEFLTYFQNEAQLEKSRLLSDRFSAERPKGSFSTLEIQRTEQGDSAMYLCASSSAVWHRTADTQYFGPGTRLTVL.

The chain carries TRBV11-2 and TRBJ1-1; no clear D. Germline lookup yields CDR1 SGHAT and CDR2 FQNNGV. V was cut by 5 bases and J by 8 bases, with 15 bases left in between. The CDR3 consists of 13 residues. The CDR3 DNA follows: TGTGCCAGCAGCCTAGGGTCCCGCCTGGAAGCTTTCTTT. This translates into CASSLGSRLEAFF.

The chain uses TRBV9 and TRBJ2-1; D gene uncertain. Looked up from germline, CDR1 is SGDLS and CDR2 is YYNGEE. Trimming stripped 0 bases from V and 5 bases from J, with 9 bases between. The CDR3 is 14 amino acids. The CDR3 reads CASSVGISNNEQFF. The CDR3 DNA follows: TGTGCCAGCAGCGTAGGGATTAGCAACAATGAGCAGTTCTTC. The full variable domain, its missing parts supplied by reference TRBV9 and TRBJ2-1, is DSGVTQTPKHLITATGQRVTLRCSPRSGDLSVYWYQQSLDQGLQFLIQYYNGEERAKGNILERFSAQQFPDLHSELNLSSLELGDSALYFCASSVGISNNEQFFGPGTRLTVL.

This sequence joins TRBV7-2 and TRBJ2-2; D is perhaps TRBD2 (6 bases). Germline loops: CDR1 SGHTA, CDR2 FQGNSA. The CDR3 has 15 residues. The V gene lost 0 bases and the J gene lost 1 base, with 6 bases spanning the gap. CDR3 residues: CASSLASGNTGELFF. CDR3 DNA: TGTGCCAGCAGCTTAGCTAGCGGGAACACCGGGGAGCTGTTTTTT.

The CDR3 spells CASSTWGGAPTNEKLFF. As DNA, the CDR3 is TGTGCCAGCAGCACGTGGGGAGGGGCCCCAACTAATGAAAAACTGTTTTTT. The chain combines TRBV5-6 with TRBJ1-4, with D possibly matching TRBD1 (5 bases). The CDR3 is 17 residues long. V lost 4 bases, J lost 0 bases, and 16 bases lay in between. The V gene's germline CDR1 is SGHDT and CDR2 YYEEEE.

The gene calls are TRBV30 and TRBJ1-2; 7 bases agree with TRBD1. The CDR3 loop spans 12 amino acids. J lost 2 bases, V lost 5 bases, and 2 bases had no gene match. Per germline, CDR1 GTSNPN and CDR2 SVGIG (reference sequence). The CDR3 protein is CAWATGNYGYTF. The DNA for the CDR3 is TGTGCCTGGGCGACAGGGAACTATGGCTACACCTTC.

The chain couples TRBV28 to TRBJ2-3; D not resolved. Trimming removed 8 bases from V and 0 bases from J, with 6 bases in between. Per germline, CDR1 MDHEN and CDR2 SYDVKM. This CDR3 is built from 12 residues. CDR3 DNA: TGTGCCAGCTCAGACAGCACAGATACGCAGTATTTT. This gives the protein CASSDSTDTQYF.

This chain links TRBV15 with TRBJ1-2, with D unresolved. The germline CDR1 and CDR2 sequences are LNHNV and YYDKDF (reference sequence). This CDR3 has 14 amino acids. Trimming shortened V by 0 bases and J by 7 bases, and 12 bases separated the two germline ends. The CDR3 region is CATSRERVSSGYTF. CDR3 DNA: TGTGCCACCAGCAGAGAAAGGGTGTCGAGTGGCTACACCTTC.